This entry lists 18 T cell receptor beta chains sequenced from one sample in a study of shared clonotypes between healthy human individuals. The data were produced by immunoSEQ multiplex PCR, yet TCRdb's version contains in-frame clones alone and is incomplete. The sample records some 2 million clones, about 95% being singletons. Terminally differentiated effector memory CD45RA+ cells were excluded from the naive CD8 cells, which were CD45RO-negative and positively selected for CCR7. Sequenced material: naive CD8+ T cells sorted from blood. Receptors originate from a man younger than 35 in good health.

This chain connects TRBV27 to TRBJ2-3, with a tentative D call TRBD1 (5 bases). The length of the CDR3 is 14 residues. V lost 2 bases to trimming and J lost 4 bases, with 10 bases between them. Germline V gene data show CDR1 as MNHEY and CDR2 as SMNVEV (reference sequence). The CDR3: CASSLTQGSDTQYF. The CDR3 DNA sequence: TGTGCCAGCAGTTTAACCCAGGGATCAGATACGCAGTATTTT.

The rearrangement links TRBV27 to TRBJ1-5; a weak D match, TRBD1 (5 bases). Germline CDR1 MNHEY, CDR2 SMNVEV (reference sequence). The length of the CDR3 is 15 residues. V lost 7 bases, J lost 4 bases, and 17 bases lay in between. CDR3 nucleotides: TGTGCCAGCACTTCCCTAACAGGTCGAAATCAGCCCCAGCATTTT. It is translated as CASTSLTGRNQPQHF.

This chain joins TRBV2 and TRBJ1-6; 10 nucleotides agree with TRBD1. CDR1 is SNHLY, CDR2 FYNNEI, per germline. This CDR3 has 16 amino acids. The V and J ends lost 6 bases and 0 bases, in that order; junction bases with no gene match: 2. Here the CDR3 reads CASRGQGSSYNSPLHF. The CDR3 nucleotides are TGTGCCAGCAGGGGACAGGGGAGCTCCTATAATTCACCCCTCCACTTT.

Only one count was recorded for this clone. The chain joins TRBV7-2 to TRBJ2-7; the match to TRBD2 covers 9 bases. After removal of 1 base from V and 5 bases from J, the junction contained 9 bases not matched to a gene. Per the germline V gene, CDR1 is SGHTA and CDR2 is FQGNSA. The CDR3 is 16 residues long. CDR3 bases: TGTGCCAGCAGCTTAGAGGGTCTAGCGGGAATAGACGAGCAGTACTTC. The encoded protein is CASSLEGLAGIDEQYF.

For this clone: Germline is not matched at one junction end, which may reflect a read error. The rearrangement joins TRBV7-7 to TRBJ2-7, with unresolved D. The CDR3 is 13 residues long. Germline V gene lookup returns CDR1 SSHAT and CDR2 FNYEAQ (reference sequence). CDR3 sequence (DNA): TGTGCTAGCAGCTTAGACCTCCTCGCCGAGCAGTACTTC. Translation: CASSLDLLAEQYF.

The CDR3 region is CASSFLGATNEKLFF. Written as DNA, the CDR3 is TGTGCCAGCAGCTTCCTCGGGGCAACTAATGAAAAACTGTTTTTT. The genes are TRBV9 and TRBJ1-4; D remains ambiguous. The ends were cut back, 4 bases at V and 0 bases at J, with 10 bases in the middle. This CDR3 spans 15 amino acids. Germline values: CDR1 SGDLS, CDR2 YYNGEE.

The rearrangement uses TRBV6-5 and TRBJ2-3, with D unresolved. The V gene's germline CDR1 is MNHEY and CDR2 SVGAGI. Trimming stripped 7 bases from V and 1 base from J, with 12 bases between. The CDR3 runs 14 residues. CDR3 sequence reads: CASNAGGGTDTQYF. As DNA, the CDR3 is TGTGCCAGCAATGCCGGTGGAGGCACAGATACGCAGTATTTT.

As to this clone: Other DNA sequences in this sample translate to the same CDR3. The rearrangement joins TRBV27 to TRBJ2-7, with D possibly TRBD1 on 6 matching bases. V was cut by 4 bases and J by 4 bases, with 8 bases left in between. CDR1 MNHEY and CDR2 SMNVEV come from the germline V gene (reference sequence). The CDR3 has 12 residues. This CDR3 is CASSSRGYEQYF. The DNA for the CDR3 is TGTGCCAGCAGTTCCAGGGGTTACGAGCAGTACTTC.

The V and J genes are TRBV29-1 and TRBJ2-2, with 10 bases matching TRBD2. The V segment lost 7 bases and the J segment 6 bases; nucleotides outside the gene matches: 2. Germline lookup yields CDR1 SQVTM and CDR2 ANQGSEA. The CDR3 covers 12 residues. CDR3 bases: TGCAGCGCGGGACTAGCGCCCGGGGAGCTGTTTTTT. Its translation: CSAGLAPGELFF.

The rearrangement links TRBV5-6 to TRBJ1-5; D gene uncertain. V dropped 0 bases and J dropped 6 bases, with 7 bases sitting between them. This CDR3 spans 13 amino acids. Germline CDR1 SGHDT, CDR2 YYEEEE. In DNA form, the CDR3 reads TGTGCCAGCAGCTTGGCCCAAAGTCAGCCCCAGCATTTT. Its translation: CASSLAQSQPQHF.

This sequence joins TRBV4-1 and TRBJ2-7, with 9 bases fitting TRBD2. The CDR3 loop spans 16 amino acids. V lost 3 bases and J lost 6; bases outside the gene matches: 12. The germline V gene encodes CDR1 MGHRA and CDR2 YSYEKL. The CDR3 protein is CASSHPGGGRGGEQYF. The CDR3 nucleotides are TGCGCCAGCAGCCATCCCGGTGGCGGGAGGGGTGGCGAGCAGTACTTC.

CDR3 sequence (DNA): TGTGCCAGCAGCACCCCGGGACAGGGCTATGGCTACACCTTC. Protein product: CASSTPGQGYGYTF. The genes are TRBV7-2 and TRBJ1-2, with 9 bases fitting TRBD1. This CDR3 is 14 amino acids long. Per the germline V gene, CDR1 is SGHTA and CDR2 is FQGNSA. V lost 5 bases to trimming and J lost 4 bases; unmatched junction nucleotides: 5.

Comment on this clone: The sample holds other DNA sequences that translate to the same CDR3. The gene calls are TRBV5-1 and TRBJ2-7, with no clear D. The germline CDR1 and CDR2 sequences are SGHRS and YFSETQ. Between the trimmed V and J ends, which lost 4 bases and 3 bases, there was a span of 8 bases. This CDR3 contains 12 residues. For the CDR3, the DNA is TGCGCCAGCAGCGGCATAGACTACGAGCAGTACTTC. Protein sequence: CASSGIDYEQYF. The full variable domain, its missing parts supplied by reference TRBV5-1 and TRBJ2-7, is KAGVTQTPRYLIKTRGQQVTLSCSPISGHRSVSWYQQTPGQGLQFLFEYFSETQRNKGNFPGRFSGRQFSNSRSEMNVSTLELGDSALYLCASSGIDYEQYFGPGTRLTVT.

A word on this clone: In the same sample, other DNA sequences code for this CDR3. The chain couples TRBV11-2 to TRBJ2-7; D remains ambiguous. CDR3 size: 11 residues. Trimming shortened V by 5 bases and J by 3 bases, and 5 bases separated the two germline ends. The germline V gene has CDR1 SGHAT and CDR2 FQNNGV. Written as DNA, the CDR3 is TGTGCCAGCAGCCCGAGCTACGAGCAGTACTTC. Protein: CASSPSYEQYF.

The chain couples TRBV21-1 to TRBJ1-6; the table's D call, TRBD1, was not checked against the DNA. TRBV21-1 is marked as a pseudogene. The CDR3 totals 14 residues. The CDR3 DNA reads TGTGCCAGCAGAAAAGCGAGGGGGTTGGCACCCCTCCACTTT. Amino acids: CASRKARGLAPLHF.

The V call is TRBV7-2, the J call TRBJ1-2; TRBD1 might be the D (5 bases). Trimming cost V 1 base and J 2 bases, with 8 bases left between them. From germline, CDR1 is SGHTA and CDR2 FQGNSA. The CDR3 runs 14 residues. The CDR3 is CASSLVEGNYGYTF. The CDR3 bases are TGTGCCAGCAGCTTAGTGGAGGGGAACTATGGCTACACCTTC.

This rearrangement joins TRBV5-6 to TRBJ1-2; D unclear. This CDR3 is 15 amino acids long. Trimming removed 0 bases from V and 6 bases from J, with 15 bases in between. Germline loops: CDR1 SGHDT, CDR2 YYEEEE. The chain's CDR3 is CASSLGAGLGNGYTF. The CDR3 DNA reads as TGTGCCAGCAGCTTGGGGGCCGGACTCGGTAATGGCTACACCTTC.

The rearrangement links TRBV6-5 to TRBJ2-2; 7 nucleotides line up with TRBD2. Trimming at V came to 10 bases and at J to 5 bases, leaving 13 bases not matched to a gene. CDR3 length equals 15 residues. Germline CDR1 MNHEY, CDR2 SVGAGI. The CDR3 is CATKGEREGTGELFF. DNA for the CDR3: TGTGCCACCAAGGGAGAGCGGGAAGGGACCGGGGAGCTGTTTTTT.